Listed below are T cell receptor beta chains from one sample, sequenced in a study of somatic mutations in cytotoxic T cells in rheumatoid arthritis. Libraries were prepared by immunoSEQ multiplex PCR; TCRdb keeps only in-frame clonotypes and omits some of them. The sample has 11,000 or so clones; about 70% are singletons. The sample taken for sequencing was CD8+ T cells sorted from blood. All receptors come from a man between 60 and 75 years old in good health. The CDR3 runs from the conserved cysteine through the conserved F or W. Some rows have no size entry. The others give once, few or many, or a class for an expanded clone.

j_gene,abundance,v_gene,CDR3aa
TRBJ1-2,few,TRBV6-1,CASSEGQHYGYTF
TRBJ2-3,.,TRBV29-1,CSVETDGQGWLDTQYF
TRBJ1-1,.,TRBV19,CASRWDSEYTEAFF
TRBJ2-3,.,TRBV14,CASSLGTSGDFTDTQYF
TRBJ2-2,.,TRBV29-1,CSGGTGADTGELFF
TRBJ2-3,once,TRBV28,CASSLTSGNTDTQYF
TRBJ2-7,.,TRBV5-1,CASRRTGVDYEQYF
TRBJ1-1,.,TRBV5-1,CASSLALGNTEAFF
TRBJ2-7,.,TRBV4-3,CASSQDGGYRDNTYEQYF
TRBJ2-3,medium-sized,TRBV2,CASSSDRDKGTDTQYF
TRBJ2-7,few,TRBV30,CAWSVGPGPYEQYF
TRBJ2-7,.,TRBV11-2,CASSLPGQGREQYF
TRBJ2-1,few,TRBV5-5,CASSTGTGGYNEQFF
TRBJ2-3,.,TRBV27,CASSPPDGTTDTQYF
TRBJ2-7,.,TRBV4-3,CASSQDGGGSSYEQYF
TRBJ1-2,once,TRBV7-9,CASSLAIQDYGYTF
TRBJ2-7,.,TRBV10-3,CAINTGTGGSYEQYF
TRBJ1-5,medium-sized,TRBV6-4,CASSVGENQPQHF
TRBJ1-5,few,TRBV4-1,CASSQGGALGNQPQHF
TRBJ2-3,.,TRBV4-2,CASSLGLEERDTQYF
TRBJ2-7,.,TRBV7-9,CASSLGMSEIYEQYF
TRBJ2-5,.,TRBV28,CASSWFLGEETQYF
TRBJ2-7,.,TRBV27,CASSPGGAPILEQYF
TRBJ2-5,.,TRBV7-9,CASSPDQGGTQYF
TRBJ2-1,.,TRBV19,CASTNRPTASGAYNEQFF
TRBJ1-2,few,TRBV6-1,CASSRGTDYGYTF
TRBJ2-1,.,TRBV28,CASSAPPGTSGRHEQFF
TRBJ2-1,once,TRBV10-2,CASSGTGAGAGYNEQFF
TRBJ2-1,.,TRBV19,CASSIRAYNEQFF
TRBJ1-5,few,TRBV4-1,CASSQIGGQQPQHF
TRBJ1-2,.,TRBV6-5,CASSYGPDRGFQGYTF
TRBJ2-6,.,TRBV19,CASIRSGANVLTF
TRBJ1-5,.,TRBV7-8,CASSLGTGVGQPQHF
TRBJ2-1,few,TRBV28,CASSLTGGPNEQFF
TRBJ1-2,.,TRBV28,CASSLLQGLKYGYTF
TRBJ1-1,.,TRBV6-5,CASSQGSHTEAFF
TRBJ2-3,.,TRBV7-2,CASSFGSDTQYF
TRBJ2-1,few,TRBV6-5,CASSYSSGSYNEQFF
TRBJ2-5,.,TRBV7-2,CASSLEGLASGGVGETQYF
TRBJ2-7,few,TRBV5-4,CASSPITSYEQYF
TRBJ2-3,medium-sized,TRBV7-9,CASSLVAGGRADTQYF
TRBJ1-1,.,TRBV19,CASSTRDSTMNTEAFF
TRBJ2-7,.,TRBV5-6,CASSLGTPLYEQYF
TRBJ1-6,medium-sized,TRBV6-1,CASSGADNSPLHF
TRBJ2-1,.,TRBV9,CASNRGGRDEQFF
TRBJ2-7,.,TRBV19,CASSTYIASKSYEQYF
TRBJ2-1,.,TRBV7-9,CASSSGFISLNEQFF
TRBJ2-1,.,TRBV4-1,CASTPERGNEQFF
TRBJ1-2,.,TRBV6-6,CASSYSLGTGYGYTF
TRBJ2-5,.,TRBV7-9,CASSSEDRGETQYF
TRBJ2-3,.,TRBV7-6,CASSLGDTGGDTQYF